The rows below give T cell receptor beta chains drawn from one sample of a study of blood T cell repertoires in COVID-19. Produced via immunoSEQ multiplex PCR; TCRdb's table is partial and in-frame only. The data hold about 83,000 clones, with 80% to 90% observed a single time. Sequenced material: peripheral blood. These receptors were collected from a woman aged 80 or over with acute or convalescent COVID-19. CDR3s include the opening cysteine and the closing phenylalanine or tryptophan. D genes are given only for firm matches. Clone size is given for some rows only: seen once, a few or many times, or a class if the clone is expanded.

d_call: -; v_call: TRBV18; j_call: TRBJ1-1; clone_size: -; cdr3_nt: TGTGCCAGCTCCCCTGACAGTGTGGGTGAAGCTTTCTTT; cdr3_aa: CASSPDSVGEAFF
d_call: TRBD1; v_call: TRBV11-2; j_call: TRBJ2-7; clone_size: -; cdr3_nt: TGTGCCAGCAGCTATGGCAGGGGGTCCTACGAGCAGTACTTC; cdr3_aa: CASSYGRGSYEQYF
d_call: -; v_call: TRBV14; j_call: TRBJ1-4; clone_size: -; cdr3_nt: TGTGCCAGCAGCCAAAGTGGGACAAGGAGAGGTGAAAAACTGTTTTTT; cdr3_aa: CASSQSGTRRGEKLFF
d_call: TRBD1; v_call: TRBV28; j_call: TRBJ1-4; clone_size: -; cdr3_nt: TGTGCCAGCAGGGGGGGGGACAGGCCTGAAAAACTGTTTTTT; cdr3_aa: CASRGGDRPEKLFF
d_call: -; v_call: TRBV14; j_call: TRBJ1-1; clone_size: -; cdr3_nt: TGTGCCAGCAGCCAAGTACGAGGGATCCAAGGGAGGACTGAAGCTTTCTTT; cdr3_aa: CASSQVRGIQGRTEAFF
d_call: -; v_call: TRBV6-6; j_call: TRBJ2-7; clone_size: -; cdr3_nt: TGTGCCAGCAGCCCCGGTGGAGGGCAATCCTACGAGCAGTACTTC; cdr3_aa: CASSPGGGQSYEQYF
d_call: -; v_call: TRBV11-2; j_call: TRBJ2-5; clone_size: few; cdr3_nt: TGTGCCAGCAGCTTACAGGGCGAAGGGACCCAGTACTTC; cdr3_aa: CASSLQGEGTQYF
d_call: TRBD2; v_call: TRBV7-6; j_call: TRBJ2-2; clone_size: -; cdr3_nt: TGTGCCAGCAGCTCCCTATCTAGCGGGGGGGCCGGCACCGGGGAGCTGTTTTTT; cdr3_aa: CASSSLSSGGAGTGELFF
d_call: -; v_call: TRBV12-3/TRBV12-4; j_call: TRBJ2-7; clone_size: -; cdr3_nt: TGTGCCAGCAGCCAGGGTTTCTACGAGCAGTACTTC; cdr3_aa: CASSQGFYEQYF
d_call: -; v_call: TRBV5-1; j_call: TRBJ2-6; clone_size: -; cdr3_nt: TGCGCCAGCAGCCACGAGGACTCTGGGGCCAACGTCCTGACTTTC; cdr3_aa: CASSHEDSGANVLTF
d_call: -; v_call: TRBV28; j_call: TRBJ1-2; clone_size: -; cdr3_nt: TGTGCCACCGCCCCCGGGGGTTCGGGCGGCTACACCTTC; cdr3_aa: CATAPGGSGGYTF
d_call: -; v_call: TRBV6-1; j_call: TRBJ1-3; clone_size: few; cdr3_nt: TGTGCCAGCAGTGAAGTCGCAGGGGCCGCAGGAAACACCATATATTTT; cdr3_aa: CASSEVAGAAGNTIYF
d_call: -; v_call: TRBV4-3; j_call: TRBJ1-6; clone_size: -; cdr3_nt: TGCGCCAGCAGCCAAGACAGGGTAACCTATAATTCACCCCTCCACTTT; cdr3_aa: CASSQDRVTYNSPLHF
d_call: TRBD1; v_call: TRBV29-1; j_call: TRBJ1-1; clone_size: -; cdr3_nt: TGCAGCGTGGCCCGACAGGGAGTTTTCTTT; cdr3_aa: CSVARQGVFF
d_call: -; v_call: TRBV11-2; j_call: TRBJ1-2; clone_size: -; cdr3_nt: TGTGCCAGCAGCTTAGAGAGCGGTCGTAACTATGGCTACACCTTC; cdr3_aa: CASSLESGRNYGYTF
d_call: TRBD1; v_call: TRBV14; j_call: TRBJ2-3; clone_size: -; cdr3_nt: TGTGCCAGCAGGGACAGGTACTCCGTCACAGATACGCAGTATTTT; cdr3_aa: CASRDRYSVTDTQYF
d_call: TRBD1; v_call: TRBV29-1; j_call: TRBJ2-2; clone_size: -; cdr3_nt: TGCAGCGTCGCGGGACAGGACACCGGGGAGCTGTTTTTT; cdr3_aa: CSVAGQDTGELFF
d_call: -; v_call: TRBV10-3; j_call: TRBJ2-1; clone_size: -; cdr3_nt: TGTGCCATCAGTGAACGGGGGAGGAGCTTCGATGAGCAGTTCTTC; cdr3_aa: CAISERGRSFDEQFF
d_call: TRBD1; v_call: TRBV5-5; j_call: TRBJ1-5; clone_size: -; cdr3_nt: TGTGCCAGCAGCTTTGGACAGGTTTTTAGCAATCAGCCCCAGCATTTT; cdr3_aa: CASSFGQVFSNQPQHF
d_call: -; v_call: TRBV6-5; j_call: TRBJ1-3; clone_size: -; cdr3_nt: TGTGCCAGCAACCCTACAGGGACCTCTGGAAACACCATATATTTT; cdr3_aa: CASNPTGTSGNTIYF
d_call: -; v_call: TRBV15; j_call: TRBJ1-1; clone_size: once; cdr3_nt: TGTGCCACCAGTTCGGCCCGAGGCACTGAAGCTTTCTTT; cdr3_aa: CATSSARGTEAFF
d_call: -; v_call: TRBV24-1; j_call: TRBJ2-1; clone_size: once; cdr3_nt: TGTGCCACCAGTGATCCCACAGGTAGCAATGAGCAGTTCTTC; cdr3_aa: CATSDPTGSNEQFF
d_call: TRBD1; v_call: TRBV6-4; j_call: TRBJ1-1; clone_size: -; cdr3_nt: TGTGCCAGCAGCCAGGGGGTCGGAACTGAAGCTTTCTTT; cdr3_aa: CASSQGVGTEAFF
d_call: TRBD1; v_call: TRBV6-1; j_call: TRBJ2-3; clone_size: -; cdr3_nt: TGTGCCAGCAGTGAAGAGGGGACAGGGTATAGCACAGATACGCAGTATTTT; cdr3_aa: CASSEEGTGYSTDTQYF
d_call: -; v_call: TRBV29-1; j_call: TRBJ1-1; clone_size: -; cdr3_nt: TGCAGCGTGAGACAGCAGAACACTGAAGCTTTCTTT; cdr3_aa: CSVRQQNTEAFF
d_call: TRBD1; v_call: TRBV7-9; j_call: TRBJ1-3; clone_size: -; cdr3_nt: TGTGCCAGCAGCTTTTCCCACGGACAGGGACCTGGAAACACCATATATTTT; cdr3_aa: CASSFSHGQGPGNTIYF
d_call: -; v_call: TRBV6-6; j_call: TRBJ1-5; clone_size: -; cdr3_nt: TGTGCCAGCAGGGGGGGTTACGATTATGGTGATCAGCCCCAGCATTTT; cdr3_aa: CASRGGYDYGDQPQHF
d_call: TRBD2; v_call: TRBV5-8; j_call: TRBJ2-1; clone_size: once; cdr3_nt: TGTGCCAGCAGCATCGGACTAGCGGGGGGGTATAGCTCCTACAATGAGCAGTTCTTC; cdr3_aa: CASSIGLAGGYSSYNEQFF
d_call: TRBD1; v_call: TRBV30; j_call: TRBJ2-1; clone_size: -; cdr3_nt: TGTGCCTGGGGGGGACAGACCTACAATGAGCAGTTCTTC; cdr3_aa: CAWGGQTYNEQFF
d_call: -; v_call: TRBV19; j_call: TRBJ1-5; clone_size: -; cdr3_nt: TGTGCCAGTAGGGAGGCGGGCAGGGGTGACAATCAGCCCCAGCATTTT; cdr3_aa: CASREAGRGDNQPQHF
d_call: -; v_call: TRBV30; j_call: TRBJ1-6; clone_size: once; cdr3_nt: TGTGCCTGGAGTCCCCACCGGCCTGACAGGAACTTTTCACCCCTCCACTTT; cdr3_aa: CAWSPHRPDRNFSPLHF
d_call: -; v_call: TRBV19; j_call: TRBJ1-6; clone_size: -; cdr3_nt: TGTGCCAGTACCGTACAGGGTTCACCCCTCCACTTT; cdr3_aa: CASTVQGSPLHF
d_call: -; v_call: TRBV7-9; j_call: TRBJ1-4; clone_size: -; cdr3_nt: TGTGCCAGCAGCCCTCAAGTCGGGAGGGGTGGAGGAAAACTGTTTTTT; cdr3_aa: CASSPQVGRGGGKLFF
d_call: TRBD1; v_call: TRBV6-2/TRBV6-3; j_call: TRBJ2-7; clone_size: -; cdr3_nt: TGTGCCAGCAGTTATCCCAACCCGGGCAGGGGGCCATACGAGCAGTACTTC; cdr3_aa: CASSYPNPGRGPYEQYF
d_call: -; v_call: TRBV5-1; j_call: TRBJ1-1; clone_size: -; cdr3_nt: TGCGCCAGCAGCCCATTTACAGGATATGAAGCTTTCTTT; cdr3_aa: CASSPFTGYEAFF
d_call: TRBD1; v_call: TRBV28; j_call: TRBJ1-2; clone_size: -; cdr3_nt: TGTGCCAGCAGTCAGGGGGCAGGGGGTAACTATGGCTACACCTTC; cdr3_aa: CASSQGAGGNYGYTF